These 2 T cell receptor beta chains originate from one sample sequenced in a study of blood T cells in healthy people across ages. It was with a sample-barcoded 5' primer and a J-beta primer mix that a second PCR of roughly 6 to 11 cycles was run. TCRdb used MiXCR to reprocess the 5' RACE reads, holding one entry per CDR3 protein. The sample has some 1.4 million distinct CDR3 sequences; approximately 42% are singletons. Sample: blood. These receptor sequences come from a woman between 18 and 29 years old in good health.

The chain recombines TRBV5-6 with TRBJ2-1; D uncertain. This CDR3 is 13 amino acids long. Trimming left V 4 bases short and J 8 bases short, with 13 bases between. Germline values: CDR1 SGHDT, CDR2 YYEEEE. The CDR3 loop reads CASSRPASDEQFF. The CDR3 bases are TGTGCCAGCAGCAGACCGGCGAGCGATGAGCAGTTCTTC. The entire variable domain, with the rest obtained from reference TRBV5-6 and TRBJ2-1, is as follows: DAGVTQSPTHLIKTRGQQVTLRCSPKSGHDTVSWYQQALGQGPQFIFQYYEEEERQRGNFPDRFSGHQFPNYSSELNVNALLLGDSALYLCASSRPASDEQFFGPGTRLTVL.

This chain links TRBV28 with TRBJ1-5; D unclear. The V gene's germline CDR1 is MDHEN and CDR2 SYDVKM. The CDR3 contains 13 residues. The germline V and J ends were trimmed by 6 bases and 6 bases, with 12 bases remaining between them. CDR3 region: CASSLPSPQPQHF. The CDR3 DNA reads TGTGCCAGCAGCCTCCCCTCGCCTCAGCCCCAGCATTTT.